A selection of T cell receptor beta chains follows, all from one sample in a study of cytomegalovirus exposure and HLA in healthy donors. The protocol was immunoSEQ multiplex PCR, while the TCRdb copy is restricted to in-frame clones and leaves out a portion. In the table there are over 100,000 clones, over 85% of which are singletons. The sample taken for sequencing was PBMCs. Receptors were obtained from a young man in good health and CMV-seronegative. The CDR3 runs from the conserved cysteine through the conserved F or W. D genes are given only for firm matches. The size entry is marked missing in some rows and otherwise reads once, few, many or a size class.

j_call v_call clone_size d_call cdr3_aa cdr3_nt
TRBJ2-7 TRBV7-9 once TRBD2 CASSSEGLAGGRAYEQYF TGTGCCAGCAGCTCCGAAGGACTAGCGGGGGGTCGAGCCTACGAGCAGTACTTC
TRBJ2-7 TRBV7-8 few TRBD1 CASSLIDPGQKVYEQYF TGTGCCAGCAGCTTGATCGATCCGGGACAGAAGGTCTACGAGCAGTACTTC
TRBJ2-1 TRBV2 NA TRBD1 CASRGTGNEQFF TGTGCCAGCCGGGGGACAGGGAATGAGCAGTTCTTC
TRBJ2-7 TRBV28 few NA CASSVDREGEQYF TGTGCCAGCAGTGTGGACAGGGAGGGCGAGCAGTACTTC
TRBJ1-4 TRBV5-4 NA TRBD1 CASSLQGANEKLFF TGTGCCAGCAGCTTACAGGGGGCCAATGAAAAACTGTTTTTT
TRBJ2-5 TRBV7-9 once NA CASSRPGKAQETQYF TGTGCCAGCAGTCGTCCGGGTAAAGCTCAAGAGACCCAGTACTTC
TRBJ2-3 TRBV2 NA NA CASKEGRGDTQYF TGTGCCAGCAAGGAGGGGCGAGGAGATACGCAGTATTTT
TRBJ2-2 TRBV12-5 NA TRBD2 CASGLGLAGGPLNTGELFF TGTGCTAGTGGTCTGGGACTAGCGGGGGGTCCACTGAACACCGGGGAGCTGTTTTTT
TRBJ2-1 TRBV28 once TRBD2 CASSLGPSGGAYNEQFF TGTGCCAGCAGTTTGGGCCCTAGCGGGGGGGCTTACAATGAGCAGTTCTTC
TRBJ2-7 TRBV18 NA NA CASSPRNLPVTYEQYF TGTGCCAGCTCACCGCGTAACCTCCCTGTGACCTACGAGCAGTACTTC
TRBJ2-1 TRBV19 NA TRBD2 CASSTPGTSGNNEQFF TGTGCCAGTAGTACCCCCGGGACTAGCGGAAACAATGAGCAGTTCTTC
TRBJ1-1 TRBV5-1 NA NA CASSLRTGNTEAFF TGCGCCAGCAGCTTGCGCACAGGGAACACTGAAGCTTTCTTT
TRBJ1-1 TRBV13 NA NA CASSESLNTEAFF TGTGCCAGCAGCGAGTCATTGAACACTGAAGCTTTCTTT
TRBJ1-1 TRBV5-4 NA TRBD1 CASSWRTGNTEAFF TGTGCCAGCAGCTGGAGGACAGGGAACACTGAAGCTTTCTTT
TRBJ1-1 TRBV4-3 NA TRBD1 CASSQRTGTAFF TGCGCCAGCAGCCAGAGGACAGGGACAGCTTTCTTT
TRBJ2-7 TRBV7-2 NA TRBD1 CASSLAQGAPYEQYF TGTGCCAGCAGCTTAGCCCAGGGGGCCCCCTACGAGCAGTACTTC
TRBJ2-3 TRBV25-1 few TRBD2 CASSAPPGLAGLTDTQYF TGTGCCAGCAGTGCCCCTCCCGGACTAGCGGGGCTCACAGATACGCAGTATTTT
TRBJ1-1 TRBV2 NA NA CASRVRVEGTEAFF TGTGCCAGCAGGGTTCGGGTTGAGGGCACTGAAGCTTTCTTT
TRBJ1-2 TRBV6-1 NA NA CASSEIFLEGGYTF TGTGCCAGCAGTGAAATTTTTCTGGAGGGGGGCTACACCTTC
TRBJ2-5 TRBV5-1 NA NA CASSLAREGGETQYF TGCGCCAGCAGCTTGGCCCGTGAGGGCGGAGAGACCCAGTACTTC
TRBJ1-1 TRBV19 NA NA CASSRQGNLNTEAFF TGTGCCAGTAGTAGGCAGGGGAACCTGAACACTGAAGCTTTCTTT
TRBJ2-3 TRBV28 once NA CASTRFTDTDTQYF TGTGCCAGCACCCGGTTTACCGACACAGATACGCAGTATTTT
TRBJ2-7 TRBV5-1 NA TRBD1 CASSLGDRDAVEQYF TGCGCCAGCAGCTTGGGGGACAGGGATGCGGTCGAGCAGTACTTC
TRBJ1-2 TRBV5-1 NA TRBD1 CASTPDRQAYGYTF TGCGCCAGCACCCCGGACAGGCAGGCGTATGGCTACACCTTC
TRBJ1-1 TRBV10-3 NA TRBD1 CAISQGQQSTEAFF TGTGCCATCAGCCAGGGACAGCAAAGCACTGAAGCTTTCTTT
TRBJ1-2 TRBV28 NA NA CASSAQTNYGYTF TGTGCCAGCAGTGCCCAGACTAACTATGGCTACACCTTC
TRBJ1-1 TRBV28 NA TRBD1 CASSFSYGTGTEAFF TGTGCCAGCAGTTTCTCCTACGGGACAGGGACTGAAGCTTTCTTT
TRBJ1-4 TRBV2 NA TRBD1 CASSLGTGFRDEKLFF TGTGCCAGCAGCTTAGGGACAGGGTTTCGGGATGAAAAACTGTTTTTT
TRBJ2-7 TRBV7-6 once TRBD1 CASSPGSLRQGASYEQYF TGTGCCAGCAGCCCCGGGAGCTTAAGACAGGGGGCATCCTACGAGCAGTACTTC
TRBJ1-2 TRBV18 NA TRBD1 CASSPNAGGSSYGYTF TGTGCCAGCTCACCAAACGCAGGGGGGAGTAGCTATGGCTACACCTTC
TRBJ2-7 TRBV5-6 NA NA CASSSSYEQYF TGTGCCAGCAGCTCTAGCTACGAGCAGTACTTC
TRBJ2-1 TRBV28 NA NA CASSRHSPASNEQFF TGTGCCAGCAGCAGACACTCCCCGGCAAGCAATGAGCAGTTCTTC
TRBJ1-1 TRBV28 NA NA CASSLYSRGNTEAFF TGTGCCAGCAGTTTATATTCCAGGGGAAACACTGAAGCTTTCTTT
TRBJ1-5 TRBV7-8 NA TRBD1 CASSLHRGLGQRDPQHF TGTGCCAGCAGCTTACACAGGGGCCTGGGTCAAAGGGATCCCCAGCATTTT
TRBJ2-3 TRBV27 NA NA CASSPQDNTDTQYF TGTGCCAGCAGTCCACAGGACAACACAGATACGCAGTATTTT
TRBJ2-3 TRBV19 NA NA CASSSRGAGGTDTQYF TGTGCCAGTAGTTCCCGGGGTGCGGGTGGCACAGATACGCAGTATTTT
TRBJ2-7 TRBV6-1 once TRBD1 CASSTGSYEQYF TGTGCCAGCTCGACAGGGTCCTACGAGCAGTACTTC
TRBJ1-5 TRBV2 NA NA CASSVTARGVFAQHF TGTGCCAGCAGCGTAACCGCTCGGGGGGTTTTCGCCCAGCATTTT
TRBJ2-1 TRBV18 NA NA CASSPNNNEQFF TGTGCCAGCTCACCAAACAACAATGAGCAGTTCTTC
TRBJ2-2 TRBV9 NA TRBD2 CASTPRGGLRTGELFF TGTGCCAGCACCCCTCGGGGGGGGTTAAGGACCGGGGAGCTGTTTTTT
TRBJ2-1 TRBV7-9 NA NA CASSLGAGANEQFF TGTGCCAGCAGCTTAGGGGCAGGGGCGAATGAGCAGTTCTTC